One sample yielded the 28 T cell receptor beta chains listed below, sequenced in a study of blood T cell repertoires in COVID-19. Sequenced by immunoSEQ multiplex PCR; TCRdb stores in-frame clones only, minus some. The sample holds 140,000 or so clones, 70% to 90% seen once. Input material: peripheral blood. The receptors shown here come from a human donor in a cohort sampled during active COVID-19.

DNA of the CDR3: TGTGCCAGCAGCGTAGGACAGAGCAACAATGAGCAGTTCTTC. Its translation is CASSVGQSNNEQFF. The V gene is TRBV9, the J gene TRBJ2-1, with D tentatively TRBD1 (5 bases). The germline gives CDR1 SGDLS, CDR2 YYNGEE. The CDR3 spans 14 residues. Trimming cost V 0 bases and J 5 bases, with 9 bases left between them.

The chain employs TRBV5-6 and TRBJ2-7, with a weak D call TRBD2 (6 bases). This CDR3 comprises 14 residues. The germline gives CDR1 SGHDT, CDR2 YYEEEE. Trimming took off 2 bases at V and 5 bases at J, with 14 bases between the two ends. The DNA for the CDR3 is TGTGCCAGCAGCTTCGGGGGAGTTCACGACGAGCAGTACTTC. Its translation: CASSFGGVHDEQYF.

The genes are TRBV9 and TRBJ1-1; D is undetermined. Germline V gene lookup returns CDR1 SGDLS and CDR2 YYNGEE. The V and J ends lost 0 bases and 6 bases respectively, with 12 bases between them. CDR3 size: 14 residues. The CDR3 region is CASSVGKGGPEAFF. The CDR3 DNA follows: TGTGCCAGCAGCGTAGGGAAGGGAGGCCCTGAAGCTTTCTTT.

This chain uses TRBV3-1 (or the pseudogene TRBV3-2) with TRBJ2-7, with 7 bases aligning to TRBD1. V trimming: 4 bases; J trimming: 1 base; junction bases outside the gene matches: 7. In germline, CDR1 is LGHDT, CDR2 YNNKEL (reference sequence). This CDR3 has 15 amino acids. The CDR3 loop is CASSPRGRGSYEQYF. The CDR3 DNA reads TGTGCCAGCAGCCCCAGGGGGAGAGGGTCCTACGAGCAGTACTTC.

V and J are TRBV30 and TRBJ2-1, with D perhaps matching TRBD2 (6 bases). Looked up from germline, CDR1 is GTSNPN and CDR2 is SVGIG (reference sequence). The CDR3 has 14 residues. Trimming removed 3 bases at V and 3 bases at J, with 12 bases between. Here the CDR3 reads CAWRRSGDYNEQFF. CDR3 DNA: TGTGCCTGGAGAAGATCGGGGGACTACAATGAGCAGTTCTTC.

This clone was counted once. This chain links TRBV5-3 with TRBJ1-1; D is perhaps TRBD1 (6 bases). TRBV5-3 is filed as an ORF, its function uncertain. V was pared by 5 bases and J by 6 bases, with 14 bases between. The CDR3 is 13 residues long. CDR3 sequence (DNA): TGTGCCAGAAGGGGTACAGGGATGCCTGAAGCTTTCTTT. Its translation: CARRGTGMPEAFF.

V usage is TRBV10-1 and J usage is TRBJ2-1; TRBD2 matches at 10 bases. The CDR3 sequence is 15 residues long. V shed 2 bases, J shed 9 bases, and the junction held 7 bases outside the gene matches. The germline gives CDR1 WNHNN, CDR2 SYGVQD (reference sequence). The CDR3 reads CASSEASGRYGEQFF. DNA for the CDR3: TGCGCCAGCAGTGAGGCTAGCGGGAGATATGGTGAGCAGTTCTTC.

This rearrangement joins TRBV7-9 to TRBJ2-3; TRBD1 aligns across 10 bases. CDR3 length: 17 amino acids. CDR1 is SEHNR and CDR2 is FQNEAQ in the germline V gene (reference sequence). V lost 3 bases, J lost 1 base, and 7 bases stayed unmatched. This CDR3 reads CASSLYTGTGGTDTQYF. CDR3 nucleotide sequence: TGTGCCAGCAGCTTGTATACCGGGACAGGGGGCACAGATACGCAGTATTTT.

The gene calls are TRBV7-9 and TRBJ2-2; the D gene is possibly TRBD1 (6 bases). Germline-derived CDR1 and CDR2 are SEHNR and FQNEAQ (reference sequence). The V gene lost 5 bases and the J gene lost 7 bases, with 11 bases spanning the gap. The CDR3 has 13 residues. CDR3 sequence reads: CASSHTQGGELFF. Written as DNA, the CDR3 is TGTGCCAGCAGCCACACACAGGGCGGGGAGCTGTTTTTT.

The CDR3: CASSPLGEGAYEQYF. CDR3 bases: TGTGCCAGCAGCCCCTTGGGGGAGGGGGCCTACGAGCAGTACTTC. The J gene is TRBJ2-7, the V gene TRBV28; D is possibly TRBD2 (7 bases). This CDR3 comprises 15 residues. Trimming took off 6 bases at V and 2 bases at J, with 17 bases between the two ends. Per germline, CDR1 MDHEN and CDR2 SYDVKM.

This clone was detected only a few times. The chain links TRBV27 to TRBJ2-7; tentatively, D is TRBD2 (5 bases). Germline assignment: CDR1 MNHEY and CDR2 SMNVEV (reference sequence). This CDR3 is 15 amino acids long. Trimming shortened V by 1 base and J by 3 bases, and 13 bases separated the two germline ends. Here the CDR3 DNA reads TGTGCCAGCAGTTTATTGACGGGAACCATCTACGAGCAGTACTTC. The encoded protein is CASSLLTGTIYEQYF.

A few counts support this clone. V and J are TRBV28 and TRBJ1-2, with 11 positions matching TRBD1. The germline V gene encodes CDR1 MDHEN and CDR2 SYDVKM. With 6 bases clipped from V and 4 bases from J, the junction kept 7 bases outside the gene matches. This CDR3 spans 15 amino acids. The CDR3 DNA follows: TGTGCCAGCAGCTACACCGGGACAGGGGGCTATGGCTACACCTTC. It encodes CASSYTGTGGYGYTF.

This sequence joins TRBV30 and TRBJ1-2, with TRBD1 matching 9 bases. Per the germline V gene, CDR1 is GTSNPN and CDR2 is SVGIG (reference sequence). The length of the CDR3 is 12 residues. The junction had 6 bases not matched to a gene; V was cut back by 6 bases and J by 7 bases. The CDR3 DNA reads as TGTGCCTGTGGACAGGGGATGAGTGGCTACACCTTC. Amino acids: CACGQGMSGYTF.

The chain joins TRBV2 to TRBJ2-3, with 11 positions matching TRBD1. Trimming cost V 6 bases and J 0 bases; bases outside gene matches: 2. This CDR3 has 15 residues. Per the germline V gene, CDR1 is SNHLY and CDR2 is FYNNEI. The CDR3, as DNA: TGTGCCAGCAGCGGACAGGGGGCTAGCACAGATACGCAGTATTTT. This gives the protein CASSGQGASTDTQYF.

The chain has TRBV10-2 and TRBJ2-3; 7 positions match TRBD2. CDR3 length equals 14 residues. V was clipped by 2 bases and J by 2 bases; unmatched bases: 1. Per germline, CDR1 WSHSY and CDR2 SAAADI. CDR3 sequence reads: CASSEREVTDTQYF. The CDR3, as DNA: TGCGCCAGCAGTGAGCGGGAGGTCACAGATACGCAGTATTTT.

The CDR3 nucleotides read TGTGCCAGCAGCCAAGAGTTTGGACAGGCTACTAATGGCTACACCTTC. Residues: CASSQEFGQATNGYTF. J is TRBJ1-2 and V is TRBV4-2; 7 bases match TRBD1. CDR1 LGHNA and CDR2 YNFKEQ come from the germline V gene. The CDR3 sequence is 16 residues long. With 0 bases clipped from V and 6 bases from J, the junction kept 10 bases outside the gene matches.

This chain connects TRBV27 to TRBJ2-7, with D hard to call. CDR3 length: 14 amino acids. Germline V CDR1 and CDR2: MNHEY, SMNVEV (reference sequence). V lost 3 bases to trimming and J lost 0 bases, with 9 bases between them. This CDR3 reads CASSFPKHSYEQYF. The CDR3 region has the DNA TGTGCCAGCAGTTTCCCCAAACACTCCTACGAGCAGTACTTC.

The chain uses TRBV18 and TRBJ2-1, with 11 positions matching TRBD2. Germline trimming cut 0 bases from V and 12 bases from J; bases unmatched to any gene: 10. This CDR3 has 16 amino acids. CDR1 KGHSH and CDR2 LQKENI come from the germline V gene. As DNA, the CDR3 is TGTGCCAGCTCACCACCGGGGCTAGCGGGAGGAGTAGGGCAGTTCTTC. It translates to CASSPPGLAGGVGQFF. The full variable domain, its missing parts supplied by reference TRBV18 and TRBJ2-1, is NAGVMQNPRHLVRRRGQEARLRCSPMKGHSHVYWYRQLPEEGLKFMVYLQKENIIDESGMPKERFSAEFPKEGPSILRIQQVVRGDSAAYFCASSPPGLAGGVGQFFGPGTRLTVL.

DNA of the CDR3: TGTGCCATCAGTGAGTCCACCGGGACTAGCGGGAGGGTCTACAATGAGCAGTTCTTC. This gives the protein CAISESTGTSGRVYNEQFF. V is TRBV10-3 and J is TRBJ2-1; 16 nucleotides line up with TRBD2. J lost 3 bases, V lost 0 bases, and 5 bases had no gene match. This CDR3 region has 19 residues. The germline CDR1 and CDR2 sequences are ENHRY and SYGVKD.

The chain recombines TRBV28 with TRBJ2-7, with 8 bases fitting TRBD1. V dropped 7 bases and J dropped 3; count of bases not matched to a gene: 5. There are 13 residues in the CDR3. Germline CDR1 reads MDHEN; CDR2 reads SYDVKM. The CDR3 protein is CASKAGGVYEQYF. For the CDR3, the DNA is TGTGCCAGCAAGGCAGGGGGCGTCTACGAGCAGTACTTC.

The chain couples TRBV23-1 to TRBJ1-2, with 8 bases aligning to TRBD1. TRBV23-1 is flagged as an ORF with uncertain function. Germline trimming cut 4 bases from V and 6 bases from J; bases unmatched to any gene: 7. The length of the CDR3 is 14 residues. CDR3 loop: CASSLPGQEDGYTF. Here the CDR3 DNA reads TGCGCCAGCAGTCTCCCGGGACAGGAAGATGGCTACACCTTC.

The V and J genes are TRBV9 and TRBJ2-3, with D possibly matching TRBD1 (6 bases). Germline CDR1 SGDLS, CDR2 YYNGEE. The CDR3 consists of 16 residues. V gave up 4 bases and J gave up 2 bases, with 17 bases separating them. CDR3 region: CASSLRGDTLTDTQYF. CDR3 bases: TGTGCCAGCAGCCTAAGAGGGGACACTCTCACAGATACGCAGTATTTT.

This clone was counted a few times. This chain joins TRBV10-2 and TRBJ1-1; D possibly corresponds to TRBD1 (6 bases). Trimming took 4 bases from V and 3 from J, leaving 12 bases between them. Germline assignment: CDR1 WSHSY and CDR2 SAAADI. CDR3 size: 14 residues. CDR3 nucleotide sequence: TGCGCCAGCAGTGGTAGGGGGGGGGACACTGAAGCTTTCTTT. Protein product: CASSGRGGDTEAFF.

This chain links TRBV28 with TRBJ2-2; D possibly corresponds to TRBD1 (7 bases). CDR1 and CDR2 from the germline V gene are MDHEN and SYDVKM. CDR3 length equals 16 residues. Trimming shortened V by 6 bases and J by 5 bases, and 19 bases separated the two germline ends. The CDR3 region has the DNA TGTGCCAGCAGGGGTAGGAGGGGGCGAGGGACCGGGGAGCTGTTTTTT. Residues: CASRGRRGRGTGELFF.

The genes are TRBV6-6 and TRBJ1-3, with unresolved D. CDR1 and CDR2 from the germline V gene are MNHNY and SVGAGI (reference sequence). V dropped 7 bases and J dropped 4 bases, with 14 bases sitting between them. The CDR3 contains 14 residues. CDR3 region: CASTGSWEGNTIYF. DNA of the CDR3: TGTGCCAGCACCGGGAGCTGGGAAGGAAACACCATATATTTT.

The J gene is TRBJ1-5, the V gene TRBV28, with 9 bases identical to TRBD1. V gave up 5 bases and J gave up 3 bases; unmatched junction bases: 8. This CDR3 contains 16 residues. Germline assignment: CDR1 MDHEN and CDR2 SYDVKM. In nucleotides, the CDR3 is TGTGCCAGCAGTGGCCGGGACAGGGAAAACAATCAGCCCCAGCATTTT. Its protein is CASSGRDRENNQPQHF.

The rearrangement links TRBV5-5 to TRBJ2-1; a possible D gene is TRBD1 (6 bases). This CDR3 spans 12 amino acids. Germline V lookup: CDR1 SGHKS, CDR2 YYEKEE (reference sequence). Trimming pared 4 bases from V and 7 bases from J, leaving 9 bases between. In nucleotides, the CDR3 is TGTGCCAGCAGCCCAGGGACAAATGAGCAGTTCTTC. This encodes CASSPGTNEQFF.

The chain's CDR3 is CASSLGETGFGNTEAFF. CDR3 sequence (DNA): TGTGCCAGCAGCTTAGGAGAGACAGGCTTCGGAAACACTGAAGCTTTCTTT. The J gene is TRBJ1-1, the V gene TRBV13; TRBD1 might be the D (6 bases). V dropped 0 bases and J dropped 2 bases, with 16 bases sitting between them. The germline V gene has CDR1 PRHDT and CDR2 FYEKMQ (reference sequence). The CDR3 spans 17 residues.